This section outlines one T cell receptor (beta chain) sequence together with its context. Its antigen is not known. Naive CD8 isolation took CD45RO-negative cells positively selected for CCR7 and excluded terminally differentiated effector memory CD45RA+ cells. This specimen comes from a study of shared clonotypes between healthy human individuals. How the authors handled the data: Filtering differed, since immunoSEQ gave only junction sequences and no quality scores. TCRdb keeps only in-frame clones here, not all; method: immunoSEQ multiplex PCR. V, J and clone size are taken as reported in that table, and D and trimming were inferred from the DNA itself. The sample consists of some 2.1 million clones, 90% to 95% of them appearing once. Study-wide results and caveats: Rarefaction revealed incomplete sorted-subset sequencing despite large depth. The naive CD4 repertoires of a few donors were compared, and around 5.1% of clonotypes were shared.

The sample comprised naive CD8+ T cells from PBMCs. The sequence came from a man younger than 35 in good health. Some clones in this sample may be carry-over from other donors' samples.

The CDR3 loop reads CASSLASRLSNYGYTF. The CDR3 DNA is TGTGCCAGCAGCTTAGCTTCCAGACTTTCTAACTATGGCTACACCTTC. The rearrangement joins TRBV7-2 to TRBJ1-2; D ambiguous. The CDR3 extends over 16 amino acids. V was trimmed by 0 bases and J by 0 bases, leaving 11 bases between them. Germline loops: CDR1 SGHTA, CDR2 FQGNSA.